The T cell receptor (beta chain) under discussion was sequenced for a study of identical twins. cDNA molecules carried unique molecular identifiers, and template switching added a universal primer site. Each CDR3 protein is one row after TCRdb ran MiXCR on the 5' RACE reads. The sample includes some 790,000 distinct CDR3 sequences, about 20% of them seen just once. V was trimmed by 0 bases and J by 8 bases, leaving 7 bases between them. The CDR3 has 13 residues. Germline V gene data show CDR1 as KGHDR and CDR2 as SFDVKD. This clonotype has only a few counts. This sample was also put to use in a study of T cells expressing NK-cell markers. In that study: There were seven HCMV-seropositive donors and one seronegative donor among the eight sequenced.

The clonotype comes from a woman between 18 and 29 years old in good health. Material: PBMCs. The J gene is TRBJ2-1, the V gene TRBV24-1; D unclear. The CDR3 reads CATSDLYGHEQFF. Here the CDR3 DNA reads TGTGCCACCAGTGATTTGTACGGCCATGAGCAGTTCTTC.